The 28 T cell receptor beta chains reported below all come from one sample, sequenced in a study of blood T cell repertoires in COVID-19. The data were produced by immunoSEQ multiplex PCR, yet TCRdb's version contains in-frame clones alone and is incomplete. The table lists just under 60,000 clones, around 87% of them singletons. Input material: peripheral blood. These receptors were taken from a human donor with active COVID-19. The donor label of this sample is uncertain.

The chain recombines TRBV6-5 with TRBJ2-3; 7 nucleotides line up with TRBD2. This CDR3 region has 13 residues. Germline trimming cut 2 bases from V and 11 bases from J; bases unmatched to any gene: 7. The germline V gene has CDR1 MNHEY and CDR2 SVGAGI. The DNA of the CDR3 is TGTGCCAGCAGTTACCAGTCAGCGGGAAAGCAGTATTTT. Amino acids: CASSYQSAGKQYF.

The chain carries TRBV18 and TRBJ2-7, with a tentative D call TRBD1 (6 bases). Trimming removed 0 bases at V and 3 bases at J, with 12 bases between. The CDR3 is 15 amino acids. The germline V gene has CDR1 KGHSH and CDR2 LQKENI. The CDR3 DNA is TGTGCCAGCTCACCACCAACAGGGTGGCTCTACGAGCAGTACTTC. Translation gives CASSPPTGWLYEQYF.

Worth noting for this clone: Other DNA sequences within the sample encode an identical CDR3. The rearrangement uses TRBV2 and TRBJ1-1; D gene ambiguous. The CDR3 is made up of 11 amino acids. The V and J ends lost 2 bases and 4 bases respectively, with 2 bases between them. From germline, CDR1 is SNHLY and CDR2 FYNNEI. The CDR3 region has the DNA TGTGCCAGCAGTGAACGCACTGAAGCTTTCTTT. Protein sequence: CASSERTEAFF.

V gene TRBV6-5 combines with J gene TRBJ1-5; 12 bases line up with TRBD1. V gave up 6 bases and J gave up 5 bases; unmatched junction bases: 2. This CDR3 has 14 residues. Germline assignment: CDR1 MNHEY and CDR2 SVGAGI. Here the CDR3 DNA reads TGTGCCAGCAGAGGGACAGGGGGCGATCAGCCCCAGCATTTT. It is translated as CASRGTGGDQPQHF.

The rearrangement uses TRBV9 and TRBJ2-2, with TRBD2 matching 11 bases. V trimming: 3 bases; J trimming: 4 bases; junction bases outside the gene matches: 5. The CDR3 spans 16 residues. CDR1 SGDLS and CDR2 YYNGEE come from the germline V gene. The CDR3 DNA reads TGTGCCAGCAGCGGACCTAGCGGGGGGACCACCGGGGAGCTGTTTTTT. Translating it yields CASSGPSGGTTGELFF.

This sequence joins TRBV19 and TRBJ1-1; 7 nucleotides align to TRBD1. CDR1 and CDR2 from the germline V gene are LNHDA and SQIVND (reference sequence). Germline trimming cut 6 bases from V and 6 bases from J; bases unmatched to any gene: 7. This CDR3 region has 13 residues. For the CDR3, the DNA is TGTGCCAGTAGCCCAGACAGGGCACCTGAAGCTTTCTTT. Translation gives CASSPDRAPEAFF.

The chain combines TRBV6-1 with TRBJ1-3; the match to TRBD1 covers 7 bases. The CDR3 sequence is 16 residues long. Looked up from germline, CDR1 is MNHNS and CDR2 is SASEGT. V was clipped by 4 bases and J by 6 bases; unmatched bases: 12. CDR3 bases: TGTGCCAGCAGTGTCCGCTCCGGGGGACAGTTAAACACCATATATTTT. Its translation is CASSVRSGGQLNTIYF.

This chain connects TRBV11-2 to TRBJ2-3; D not certain. V was trimmed by 1 base and J by 2 bases, leaving 10 bases between them. The CDR3 runs 15 residues. The germline gives CDR1 SGHAT, CDR2 FQNNGV. CDR3 sequence reads: CASSLGSRSTDTQYF. The CDR3 DNA sequence: TGTGCCAGCAGCTTAGGGTCGCGGTCCACAGATACGCAGTATTTT. The entire variable domain, with the rest obtained from reference TRBV11-2 and TRBJ2-3, is as follows: EAGVAQSPRYKIIEKRQSVAFWCNPISGHATLYWYQQILGQGPKLLIQFQNNGVVDDSQLPKDRFSAERLKGVDSTLKIQPAKLEDSAVYLCASSLGSRSTDTQYFGPGTRLTVL.

This chain connects TRBV19 to TRBJ1-5; 7 nucleotides align to TRBD1. Trimming at V came to 4 bases and at J to 4 bases, leaving 10 bases not matched to a gene. This CDR3 comprises 16 residues. Germline CDR1 is LNHDA and CDR2 is SQIVND (reference sequence). The CDR3 loop reads CASSRIWDRSNQPQHF. The CDR3 DNA reads TGTGCCAGTAGTAGGATTTGGGACAGATCGAATCAGCCCCAGCATTTT.

A few counts support this clone. The chain carries TRBV2 and TRBJ1-6; D is perhaps TRBD1 (6 bases). Germline CDR1 and CDR2: SNHLY and FYNNEI. The germline V and J ends were trimmed by 11 bases and 7 bases, with 15 bases remaining between them. The CDR3 contains 13 residues. This chain's CDR3 is CAGGGQGNSPLHF. The CDR3 DNA reads as TGTGCCGGGGGCGGGCAGGGAAATTCACCCCTCCACTTT.

The J gene is TRBJ2-2, the V gene TRBV6-2 or TRBV6-3; 7 bases match TRBD1. V was clipped by 0 bases and J by 1 base; unmatched bases: 2. This CDR3 comprises 16 residues. Germline V lookup: CDR1 MNHEY, CDR2 SVGEGT. The CDR3 spells CASSYSRTGNTGELFF. The CDR3 nucleotides read TGTGCCAGCAGTTACTCCAGGACAGGGAACACCGGGGAGCTGTTTTTT.

DNA for the CDR3: TGCGCCAGCAGCCCTCGACCGGGACTAGCGGGGGCCTGGGAGCAGTTCTTC. Protein: CASSPRPGLAGAWEQFF. The rearrangement uses TRBV4-1 and TRBJ2-1; 14 bases fit TRBD2. J lost 10 bases, V lost 4 bases, and 12 bases had no gene match. CDR1 is MGHRA and CDR2 is YSYEKL in the germline V gene. The CDR3 loop spans 17 amino acids.

The CDR3: CASSDGTANEKLFF. For the CDR3, the DNA is TGTGCCAGCAGTGACGGGACAGCTAATGAAAAACTGTTTTTT. This chain joins TRBV6-1 and TRBJ1-4, with 7 bases that match TRBD1. Germline-derived CDR1 and CDR2 are MNHNS and SASEGT. The CDR3 is 14 amino acids. The junction had 1 base not matched to a gene; V was cut back by 3 bases and J by 3 bases.

CDR3 nucleotide sequence: TGTGCCAGTAGAGCCCAGGGAGGGCCTTCCTACGAGCAGTACTTC. Its translation is CASRAQGGPSYEQYF. The chain has TRBV19 and TRBJ2-7, with 7 bases lining up with TRBD2. Germline trimming cut 6 bases from V and 1 base from J; bases unmatched to any gene: 9. This CDR3 has 15 residues. Germline V gives CDR1 LNHDA, CDR2 SQIVND (reference sequence).

V usage is TRBV5-1 and J usage is TRBJ1-6; 8 bases agree with TRBD1. The CDR3 consists of 16 residues. V gave up 4 bases and J gave up 7 bases; unmatched junction bases: 10. Germline V gives CDR1 SGHRS, CDR2 YFSETQ. Here the CDR3 reads CASSPGQGTVNSPLHF. DNA of the CDR3: TGCGCCAGCAGCCCAGGACAGGGAACGGTAAATTCACCCCTCCACTTT.

The genes are TRBV3-1 (or the pseudogene TRBV3-2) and TRBJ2-1, with D uncertain. This CDR3 region has 14 residues. V lost 0 bases and J 2 bases, leaving 5 bases between the germline ends. Per the germline V gene, CDR1 is LGHDT and CDR2 is YNNKEL (reference sequence). CDR3 bases: TGTGCCAGCAGCCAAGAAGTAGCCTACAATGAGCAGTTCTTC. Its protein is CASSQEVAYNEQFF.

The V gene is TRBV4-3, the J gene TRBJ2-7; D possibly corresponds to TRBD2 (6 bases). The CDR3 has 16 residues. Germline V gene sequence: CDR1 LGHNA, CDR2 YSLEER. Trimming cost V 1 base and J 2 bases, with 15 bases left between them. The CDR3 nucleotides read TGCGCCAGCAGCCAAGCGTGGCCGGGGGAAACCTACGAGCAGTACTTC. Its protein is CASSQAWPGETYEQYF.

The V gene is TRBV7-8, the J gene TRBJ1-4; a possible D gene is TRBD1 (5 bases). The CDR3 covers 13 residues. CDR1 and CDR2 from the germline V gene are SGHVS and FQNEAQ. Trimming stripped 4 bases from V and 15 bases from J, with 18 bases between. The CDR3 DNA reads as TGTGCCAGCAGCTCAGCCGGGGAGGGGAGATTGTTTTTT. Its protein is CASSSAGEGRLFF.

J is TRBJ2-1 and V is TRBV28; D possibly corresponds to TRBD2 (6 bases). The CDR3 has 15 amino acids. Germline assignment: CDR1 MDHEN and CDR2 SYDVKM. V lost 2 bases to trimming and J lost 4 bases, with 12 bases between them. The CDR3 sequence is CASSLVPAGYNEQFF. CDR3 nucleotide sequence: TGTGCCAGCAGTTTAGTCCCTGCGGGGTACAATGAGCAGTTCTTC.

V and J are TRBV4-2 and TRBJ2-7; 7 positions match TRBD1. The V segment lost 6 bases and the J segment 3 bases; nucleotides outside the gene matches: 5. Germline CDR1 LGHNA, CDR2 YNFKEQ. The CDR3 length is 13 residues. CDR3 bases: TGTGCCAGCAGTCCGGACAGGTACTACGAGCAGTACTTC. Its protein product is CASSPDRYYEQYF.

The genes are TRBV27 and TRBJ1-2, with no clear D. Deletions cut 7 bases from V and 8 bases from J, with 20 bases between. The CDR3 runs to 14 residues. From germline, CDR1 is MNHEY and CDR2 SMNVEV (reference sequence). CDR3 loop: CASTRLGSSRGYTF. The CDR3 DNA reads as TGTGCCAGCACTCGACTCGGGTCGTCTAGGGGCTACACCTTC.

The chain recombines TRBV2 with TRBJ2-3; D is possibly TRBD2 (5 bases). The CDR3 contains 13 residues. The V end lost 4 bases, the J end lost 2 bases, and 7 bases lay between the germline ends. The V gene's germline CDR1 is SNHLY and CDR2 FYNNEI. The CDR3 region is CASSGESTDTQYF. The CDR3 DNA sequence: TGTGCCAGCAGTGGGGAGTCCACAGATACGCAGTATTTT.

The chain has TRBV2 and TRBJ1-2; maybe TRBD1 (6 bases). The CDR3 length is 14 residues. The ends were cut back, 4 bases at V and 7 bases at J, with 16 bases in the middle. The V gene's germline CDR1 is SNHLY and CDR2 FYNNEI. CDR3 DNA sequence: TGTGCCAGCAGTGGAATTGAAGGGGGTTTTGGCTACACCTTC. Its protein product is CASSGIEGGFGYTF.

The chain joins TRBV5-1 to TRBJ2-1; D ambiguous. CDR3 length equals 11 residues. Germline V gene data show CDR1 as SGHRS and CDR2 as YFSETQ. Trimming took 2 bases from V and 5 from J, leaving 2 bases between them. CDR3 in DNA: TGCGCCAGCAGCTTCGACAATGAGCAGTTCTTC. This sequence encodes CASSFDNEQFF.

The chain links TRBV11-2 to TRBJ1-2, with unresolved D. Trimming cost V 1 base and J 4 bases, with 7 bases left between them. Germline V gives CDR1 SGHAT, CDR2 FQNNGV. This CDR3 comprises 13 residues. CDR3 in amino acids: CASSLAGGYGYTF. CDR3 DNA sequence: TGTGCCAGCAGCTTAGCGGGTGGCTATGGCTACACCTTC.

This chain links TRBV6-5 with TRBJ1-2; D gene ambiguous. The CDR3 has 12 residues. Per germline, CDR1 MNHEY and CDR2 SVGAGI. V shed 6 bases and J shed 8 bases, with 13 bases lying between them. Here the CDR3 DNA reads TGTGCCAGCAGAACGGGAGGGATAGGCTACACCTTC. Its protein is CASRTGGIGYTF.

DNA of the CDR3: TGTGCCAGCAACAAGGCGGAAACAGATACGCAGTATTTT. Amino acids: CASNKAETDTQYF. The chain carries TRBV6-5 and TRBJ2-3; unclear D gene. The CDR3 length is 13 residues. Trimming cost V 7 bases and J 3 bases, with 11 bases left between them. CDR1 is MNHEY, CDR2 SVGAGI, per germline.

J is TRBJ2-7 and V is TRBV6-6, with a tentative D call TRBD2 (6 bases). The CDR3 has 16 residues. Germline CDR1 is MNHNY and CDR2 is SVGAGI (reference sequence). V was shortened by 10 bases and J by 6 bases, with 28 bases between the two germline ends. The CDR3 is CATEWGSGDGDFEQYF. The CDR3, as DNA: TGTGCCACGGAGTGGGGTAGCGGAGATGGGGATTTCGAGCAGTACTTC.